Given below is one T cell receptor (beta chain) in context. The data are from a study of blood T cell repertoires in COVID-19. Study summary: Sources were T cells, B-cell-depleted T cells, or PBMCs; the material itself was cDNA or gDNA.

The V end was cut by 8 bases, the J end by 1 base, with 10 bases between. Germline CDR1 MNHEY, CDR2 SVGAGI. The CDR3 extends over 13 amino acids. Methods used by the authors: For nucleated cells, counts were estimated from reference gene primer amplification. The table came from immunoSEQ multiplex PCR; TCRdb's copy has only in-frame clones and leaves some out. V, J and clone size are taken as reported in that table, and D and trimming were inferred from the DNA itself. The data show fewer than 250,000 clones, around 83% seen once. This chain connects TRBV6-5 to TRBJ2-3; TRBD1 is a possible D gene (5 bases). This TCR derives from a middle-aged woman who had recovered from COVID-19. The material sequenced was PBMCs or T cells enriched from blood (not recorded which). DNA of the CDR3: TGTGCCAGCCGACAGTTACGCACAGATACGCAGTATTTT. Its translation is CASRQLRTDTQYF.